This TCR beta chain was identified in a study of blood T cell repertoires in COVID-19. The wider study: Samples came from the United States, Italy and Spain, spanning acute and convalescent COVID-19. PBMCs, B-cell-depleted T cells, or T cells were the source of the cDNA or gDNA that made up the material.

Patients in Seattle were enrolled during active infection, then followed longitudinally. Study processing details: Scientists estimated how many nucleated cells there were by amplifying reference gene primers. Sequencing used immunoSEQ multiplex PCR; TCRdb keeps in-frame clones, though not all of them. Clone size and the V and J calls come from that table; the DNA yielded D and trimming. The profile shows fewer than 85,000 clones, approximately 80% of them singletons. With V trimmed by 4 bases and J by 4 bases, 13 bases remained unmatched. The CDR3 totals 18 residues. CDR1 and CDR2 from the germline V gene are SGDLS and YYNGEE. The table lists this clone with a count of one.

This receptor was taken from a young man with COVID-19, enrolled during active disease. The chain recombines TRBV9 with TRBJ2-2; 10 positions agree with TRBD1. The sequenced material came from peripheral blood. CDR3 sequence reads: CASSPRDRGFSGTGELFF. CDR3 sequence (DNA): TGTGCCAGCAGCCCCAGGGACAGGGGTTTTTCGGGCACCGGGGAGCTGTTTTTT.